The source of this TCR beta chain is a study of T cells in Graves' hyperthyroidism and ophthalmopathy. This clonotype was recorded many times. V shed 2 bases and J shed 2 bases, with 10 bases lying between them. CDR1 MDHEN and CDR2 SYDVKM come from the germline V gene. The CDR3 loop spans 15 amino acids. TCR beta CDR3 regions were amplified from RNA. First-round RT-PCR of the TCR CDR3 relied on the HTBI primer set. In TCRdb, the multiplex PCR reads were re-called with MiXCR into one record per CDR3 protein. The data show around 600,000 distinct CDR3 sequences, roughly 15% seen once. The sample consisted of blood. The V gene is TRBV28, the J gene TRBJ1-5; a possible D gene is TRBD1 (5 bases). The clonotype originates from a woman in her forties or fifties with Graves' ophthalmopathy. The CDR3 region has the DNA TGTGCCAGCAGTTTAATTAGACAGCGCAATCAGCCCCAGCATTTT. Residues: CASSLIRQRNQPQHF.